The sequence of this T cell receptor beta chain was determined in a study of human T cells and chemical hapten exposure. During construction of the library, unique molecular identifiers were attached to individual cDNA molecules for quantitative, reproducible TCR counting. Each CDR3 protein is one row after TCRdb ran MiXCR on the RACE reads. This table has around 300,000 distinct CDR3 sequences, just under 8% appearing once. The sample holds a few counts of this clonotype. Time point reported: pre-sensitization, week 0. This sample's treatment: therapeutic diphenylcyclopropenone sensitization with weekly scalp DPC. The study enrolled 18 to 70-year-old alopecia patients suitable for DPC. V lost 2 bases to trimming and J lost 2 bases; unmatched junction nucleotides: 3. Germline assignment: CDR1 SGHRS and CDR2 YFSETQ. This CDR3 has 14 residues.

The starting material was whole blood, obtained in connection with sensitization to the hapten diphenylcyclopropenone (DPC). V and J are TRBV5-1 and TRBJ2-5, with TRBD1 matching over 7 bases. This TCR derives from a man between 18 and 29 years old with alopecia areata. Some clones in this sample may be carry-over from other donors' samples. The CDR3 loop is CASSFKGAQETQYF. Here the CDR3 DNA reads TGCGCCAGCAGCTTCAAGGGGGCTCAAGAGACCCAGTACTTC.